These T cell receptor beta chains were read from a single sample in a study of beta chain features in type 1 diabetes. Here immunoSEQ multiplex PCR was the method, and the copy in TCRdb shows in-frame clones only, minus some. The sample holds 600,000 to 750,000 clones, 9.5% to 15% seen once. The sequenced sample consisted of naive CD4+ T cells from blood. These receptors were taken from a man aged 30 to 45 with type 1 diabetes. CDR3s include the opening cysteine and the closing phenylalanine or tryptophan. D genes are given only for firm matches. The size entry is marked missing in some rows and otherwise reads once, few, many or a size class.

abundance	v_gene	d_gene	j_gene	CDR3nt	CDR3aa
many	TRBV7-9	-	TRBJ1-1	TGTGCCAGCAGCTTAGTGAACACTGAAGCTTTCTTT	CASSLVNTEAFF
few	TRBV7-2	-	TRBJ1-2	TGTGCCAGCAGCAACAGCCTAGCTAACTATGGCTACACCTTC	CASSNSLANYGYTF
few	TRBV9	TRBD1	TRBJ2-5	TGTGCCAGCAGCGTAGGAACAGGGGGCAGCGAGACCCAGTACTTC	CASSVGTGGSETQYF
few	TRBV5-1	-	TRBJ1-4	TGCGCCAGCAGTCGCGCGGGTGGAGCTAATGAAAAACTGTTTTTT	CASSRAGGANEKLFF
few	TRBV5-4	TRBD2	TRBJ2-3	TGTGCCAGCAGCTCCAGCGTGAGCGGGGGGCCTAGCACAGATACGCAGTATTTT	CASSSSVSGGPSTDTQYF
-	TRBV2	-	TRBJ2-7	TGTGCCAGCAGTGGAGCCTACGAGCAGTACTTC	CASSGAYEQYF
-	TRBV28	-	TRBJ1-2	TGTGCCAGCAGTTTGGAAGACAAAGCTAACTATGGCTACACCTTC	CASSLEDKANYGYTF
-	TRBV7-9	-	TRBJ1-5	TGTGCCAGCAGCGCAATGGGGGAGGGCAATCAGCCCCAGCATTTT	CASSAMGEGNQPQHF
-	TRBV5-5	-	TRBJ2-7	TGTGCCAGCCGCCACACGGACATGGACGAGCAGTACTTC	CASRHTDMDEQYF
-	TRBV7-9	TRBD2	TRBJ2-2	TGTGCCAGCAGCGGCGCGGGAGCACCCTCAACCGGGGAGCTGTTTTTT	CASSGAGAPSTGELFF
few	TRBV2	-	TRBJ1-6	TGTGCCAGCAGGACACTGAATTCACCCCTCCACTTT	CASRTLNSPLHF
few	TRBV5-4	-	TRBJ2-3	TGTGCCAGCAGCCGAACCGGGACTCTGCAGGGTACGCAGTATTTT	CASSRTGTLQGTQYF
-	TRBV7-2	-	TRBJ2-1	TGTGCCAGCAGTTTTTACGGGGGGCAAGGTGAGCAGTTCTTC	CASSFYGGQGEQFF
few	TRBV29-1	-	TRBJ2-2	TGCAGCGTTGAAGATGGATCAAGACGGACCGGGGAGCTGTTTTTT	CSVEDGSRRTGELFF
-	TRBV5-1	TRBD1	TRBJ1-2	TGCGCCAGCCGACCGGGACAGGGAAACTATGGCTACACCTTC	CASRPGQGNYGYTF
many	TRBV7-2	-	TRBJ1-3	TGTGCCAGCAGCTTAGGCTCTGGAAACACCATATATTTT	CASSLGSGNTIYF
-	TRBV6-1	-	TRBJ1-2	TGTGCCAGCAGATTTATCGTAGGACCTAACTATGGCTACACCTTC	CASRFIVGPNYGYTF
-	TRBV7-2	-	TRBJ2-2	TGTGCCAGCAGCTTAGATTGGGGGAACACCGGGGAGCTGTTTTTT	CASSLDWGNTGELFF
-	TRBV6-5	-	TRBJ2-7	TGTGCCAGCAGTTACTCGGCCGGAGACTACGAGCAGTACTTC	CASSYSAGDYEQYF
few	TRBV30	-	TRBJ2-5	TGTGCCTGGACGGCGGGGCAAGAGACCCAGTACTTC	CAWTAGQETQYF
few	TRBV4-3	-	TRBJ2-6	TGCGCCAGCAGCCAGGGCACACCGAGGGGGGCCAACGTCCTGACTTTC	CASSQGTPRGANVLTF
-	TRBV4-3	-	TRBJ1-3	TGCGCCAGCAGCCAAGATTGGAGGCCAGGAAACACCATATATTTT	CASSQDWRPGNTIYF
-	TRBV7-9	-	TRBJ2-2	TGTGCCAGCAGCCGACCGGGGGCCGGGGAGCTGTTTTTT	CASSRPGAGELFF
few	TRBV6-5	-	TRBJ2-5	TGTGCCAGCAGTGCGATCCTCCAAGAGACCCAGTACTTC	CASSAILQETQYF
-	TRBV6-6	TRBD1	TRBJ1-5	TGTGCCAGCAGTCGACAGGGGACGGATCAGCCCCAGCATTTT	CASSRQGTDQPQHF
-	TRBV4-2	-	TRBJ2-2	TGTGCCAGCAGCCAGGCAGGCAATACCGGGGAGCTGTTTTTT	CASSQAGNTGELFF
few	TRBV5-4	-	TRBJ2-2	TGTGCCAGCAGCGCCCCTTCGAGGACCGGGGAGCTGTTTTTT	CASSAPSRTGELFF
few	TRBV11-2	-	TRBJ2-2	TGTGCCAGCAGCGCCTTTACGGTGGATACCGGGGAGCTGTTTTTT	CASSAFTVDTGELFF
-	TRBV5-1	-	TRBJ2-5	TGCGCCAGCAGCTTGGGGGTAACAAGGGAGACCCAGTACTTC	CASSLGVTRETQYF
few	TRBV2	-	TRBJ2-1	TGTGCCAGCAGAGCCATTGTATACAATGAGCAGTTCTTC	CASRAIVYNEQFF
few	TRBV14	-	TRBJ1-2	TGTGCCAGCAGCCAAGTCGGGGGCAGGTACACCTTC	CASSQVGGRYTF
few	TRBV2	TRBD1	TRBJ1-5	TGTGCCAGCAGAACAGGGGGCTTTCAGCCCCAGCATTTT	CASRTGGFQPQHF
few	TRBV19	TRBD1	TRBJ1-1	TGTGCCAGCATCAGGGGGCCTGAAGCTTTCTTT	CASIRGPEAFF
few	TRBV5-1	-	TRBJ1-1	TGCGCCAGCAGCTTGGCCGGCAGGCAAACTGAAGCTTTCTTT	CASSLAGRQTEAFF
-	TRBV5-6	-	TRBJ1-2	TGTGCCAGCAGCTTCAGGGTTGGAGGCTACACCTTC	CASSFRVGGYTF
few	TRBV6-5	-	TRBJ2-3	TGTGCCAGCAGCAACCGTGCGGGTACGCAGTATTTT	CASSNRAGTQYF
-	TRBV28	TRBD2	TRBJ2-7	TGTGCCAGCAGCCTTACTAGCGGGGGGCCAGCCCACGAGCAGTACTTC	CASSLTSGGPAHEQYF
-	TRBV11-2	-	TRBJ1-5	TGTGCCAGCAGCCCCAGGACAGCGGGGGGGCCCCAGCATTTT	CASSPRTAGGPQHF
few	TRBV13	-	TRBJ1-1	TGTGCCAGCAGCCAAAAGACAGTGAACACTGAAGCTTTCTTT	CASSQKTVNTEAFF
-	TRBV7-2	-	TRBJ2-7	TGTGCCAGCAGCTTAGGATCTGGACTCTACTACGAGCAGTACTTC	CASSLGSGLYYEQYF
-	TRBV11-2	TRBD1	TRBJ2-2	TGTGCCAGCAGCTTTTCCTCCGGGACAGTCAACACCGGGGAGCTGTTTTTT	CASSFSSGTVNTGELFF
-	TRBV5-6	-	TRBJ2-7	TGTGCCAGCAGCTTGAATGACGAGCAGTACTTC	CASSLNDEQYF
few	TRBV2	-	TRBJ1-2	TGTGCCAGCAGTGCCGGTGGGCGGTCCTATGGCTACACCTTC	CASSAGGRSYGYTF
few	TRBV5-5	-	TRBJ2-3	TGTGCCAGCAGCTTCGTCAGTTACACAGATACGCAGTATTTT	CASSFVSYTDTQYF
-	TRBV2	TRBD2	TRBJ2-1	TGTGCCAGCGGGACTAGCGGGAGGAATGAGCAGTTCTTC	CASGTSGRNEQFF
few	TRBV28	TRBD2	TRBJ2-3	TGTGCCAGCAGCCCGGGGGGGCGAAATACGCAGTATTTT	CASSPGGRNTQYF
-	TRBV30	TRBD1	TRBJ1-6	TGTGCCTGGTCGGGACAGGGGGATTCACCCCTCCACTTT	CAWSGQGDSPLHF
few	TRBV9	-	TRBJ2-1	TGTGCCAGCAGCGTCCAAGGGTCCTACAATGAGCAGTTCTTC	CASSVQGSYNEQFF
few	TRBV23-1	-	TRBJ1-1	TGCGCCAGCAGTCAATCGATGGGTGGTGGAGCTTTCTTT	CASSQSMGGGAFF
-	TRBV29-1	-	TRBJ2-3	TGCAGTCATCGACGAGGAGATACGCAGTATTTT	CSHRRGDTQYF
few	TRBV4-3	TRBD2	TRBJ2-5	TGCGCCAGCAGCCAATTCGGGACTAGAGAAGAGACCCAGTACTTC	CASSQFGTREETQYF
few	TRBV28	-	TRBJ1-5	TGTGCCAGCAGGGATACAGGAGGCGCGGGTCAGCCCCAGCATTTT	CASRDTGGAGQPQHF